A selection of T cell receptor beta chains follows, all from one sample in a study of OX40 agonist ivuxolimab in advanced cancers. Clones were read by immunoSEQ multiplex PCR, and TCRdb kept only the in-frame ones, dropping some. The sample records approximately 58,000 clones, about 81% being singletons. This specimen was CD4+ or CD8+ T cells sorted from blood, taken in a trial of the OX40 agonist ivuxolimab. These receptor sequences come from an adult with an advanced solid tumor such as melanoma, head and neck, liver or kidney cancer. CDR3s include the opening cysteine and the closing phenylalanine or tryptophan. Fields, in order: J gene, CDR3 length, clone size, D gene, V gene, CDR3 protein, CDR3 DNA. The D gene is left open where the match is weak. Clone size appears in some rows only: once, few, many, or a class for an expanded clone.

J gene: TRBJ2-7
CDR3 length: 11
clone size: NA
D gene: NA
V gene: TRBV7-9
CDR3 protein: CASSSRDEQYF
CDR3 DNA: TGTGCCAGCAGCTCCCGGGACGAGCAGTACTTC

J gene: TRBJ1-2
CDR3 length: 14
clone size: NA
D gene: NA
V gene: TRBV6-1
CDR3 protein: CAIRAVAHSYGYTF
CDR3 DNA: TGTGCCATCCGCGCCGTGGCCCACTCCTATGGCTACACCTTC

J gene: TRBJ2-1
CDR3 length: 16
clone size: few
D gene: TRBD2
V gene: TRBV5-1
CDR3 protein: CASSGVTSGGNNEQFF
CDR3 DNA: TGCGCCAGCAGCGGGGTTACTAGCGGGGGGAACAATGAGCAGTTCTTC

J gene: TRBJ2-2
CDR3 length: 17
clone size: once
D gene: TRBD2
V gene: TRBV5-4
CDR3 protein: CASSSESSGANTGELFF
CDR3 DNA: TGTGCCAGCAGCTCGGAGTCCAGCGGGGCTAACACCGGGGAGCTGTTTTTT

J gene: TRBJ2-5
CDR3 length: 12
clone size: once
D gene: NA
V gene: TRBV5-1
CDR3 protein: CASSLDRETQYF
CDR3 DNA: TGCGCCAGCAGCTTGGACAGGGAGACCCAGTACTTC

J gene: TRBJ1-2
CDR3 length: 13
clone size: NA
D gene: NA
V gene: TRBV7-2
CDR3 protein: CASSPRRGNGYTF
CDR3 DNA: TGTGCCAGCAGCCCTAGAAGGGGAAATGGCTACACCTTC

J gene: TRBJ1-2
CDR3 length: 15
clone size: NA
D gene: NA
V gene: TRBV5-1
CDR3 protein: CASSLTGDGDYGYTF
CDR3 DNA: TGCGCCAGCAGCTTAACCGGGGATGGAGACTATGGCTACACCTTC

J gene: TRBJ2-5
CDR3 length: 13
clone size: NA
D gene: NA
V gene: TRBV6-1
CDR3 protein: CASSEVTQETQYF
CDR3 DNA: TGTGCCAGCAGTGAAGTAACACAAGAGACCCAGTACTTC

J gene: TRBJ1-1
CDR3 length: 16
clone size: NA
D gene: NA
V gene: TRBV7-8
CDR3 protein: CASTSGTARRDTEAFF
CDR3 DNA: TGTGCCAGCACCTCTGGGACCGCGAGAAGGGACACTGAAGCTTTCTTT

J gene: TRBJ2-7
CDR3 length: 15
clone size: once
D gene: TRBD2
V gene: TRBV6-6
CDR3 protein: CAAKDRTSGDGVQYF
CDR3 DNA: TGTGCCGCCAAAGACCGAACTAGCGGGGATGGTGTGCAGTACTTC

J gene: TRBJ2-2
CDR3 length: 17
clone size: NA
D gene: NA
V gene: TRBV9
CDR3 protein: CASSVVADMRNTGELFF
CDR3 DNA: TGTGCCAGCAGCGTAGTGGCTGATATGAGGAACACCGGGGAGCTGTTTTTT

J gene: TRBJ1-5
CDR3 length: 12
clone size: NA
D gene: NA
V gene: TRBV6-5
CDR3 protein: CASRAPNQPQHF
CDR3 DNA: TGTGCCAGCAGGGCCCCAAATCAGCCCCAGCATTTT

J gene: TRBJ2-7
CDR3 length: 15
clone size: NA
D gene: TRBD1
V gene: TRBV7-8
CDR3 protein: CASSLSGQLSYEQYF
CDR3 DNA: TGTGCCAGCAGCTTATCGGGACAGCTAAGCTACGAGCAGTACTTC

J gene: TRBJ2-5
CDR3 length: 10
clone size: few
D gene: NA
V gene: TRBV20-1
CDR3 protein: CGGGLETQYF
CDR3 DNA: TGCGGGGGGGGGCTGGAGACCCAGTACTTC

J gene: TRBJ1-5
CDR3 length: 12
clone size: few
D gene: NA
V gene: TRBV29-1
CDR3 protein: CSVAGGNQPQHF
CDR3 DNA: TGCAGCGTTGCAGGGGGCAATCAGCCCCAGCATTTT

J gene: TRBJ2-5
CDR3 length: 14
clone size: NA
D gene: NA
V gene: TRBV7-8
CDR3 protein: CASSSAGIQETQYF
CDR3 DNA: TGTGCCAGCAGCTCAGCCGGGATCCAAGAGACCCAGTACTTC

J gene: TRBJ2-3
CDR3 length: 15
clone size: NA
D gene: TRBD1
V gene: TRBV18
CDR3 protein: CASSPGTGGTDTQYF
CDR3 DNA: TGTGCCAGCTCACCAGGGACAGGGGGCACAGATACGCAGTATTTT

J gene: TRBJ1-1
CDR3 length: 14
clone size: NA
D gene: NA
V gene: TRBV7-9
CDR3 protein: CASSLGSQGGGAFF
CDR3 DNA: TGTGCCAGCAGCCTGGGGAGCCAGGGCGGTGGGGCTTTCTTT

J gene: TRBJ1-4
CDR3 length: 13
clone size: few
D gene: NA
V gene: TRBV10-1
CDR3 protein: CASSESNGEKLFF
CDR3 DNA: TGCGCCAGCAGTGAGTCGAATGGGGAAAAACTGTTTTTT

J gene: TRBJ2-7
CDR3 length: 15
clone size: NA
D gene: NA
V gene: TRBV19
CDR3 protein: CASSISDLLSYEQYF
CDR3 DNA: TGTGCCAGTAGTATCTCGGACTTGCTTTCCTACGAGCAGTACTTC

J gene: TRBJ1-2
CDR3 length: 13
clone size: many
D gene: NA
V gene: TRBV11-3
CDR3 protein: CASSGISNYGYTF
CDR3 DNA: TGTGCCAGCAGCGGTATTTCGAACTATGGCTACACCTTC

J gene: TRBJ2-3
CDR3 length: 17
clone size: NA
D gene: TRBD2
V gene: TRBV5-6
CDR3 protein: CASSLDGLAGRRDTQYF
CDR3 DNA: TGTGCCAGCAGCTTGGATGGACTAGCGGGTCGGCGAGATACGCAGTATTTT

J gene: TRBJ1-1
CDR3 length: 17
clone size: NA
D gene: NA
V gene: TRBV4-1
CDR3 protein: CASSPPGGPGRITEAFF
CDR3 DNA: TGCGCCAGCAGCCCTCCGGGAGGGCCAGGGAGGATAACTGAAGCTTTCTTT

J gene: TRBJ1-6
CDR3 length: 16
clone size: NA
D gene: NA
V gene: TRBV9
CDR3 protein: CASSVEGSSYNSPLHF
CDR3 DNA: TGTGCCAGCAGCGTAGAGGGCAGCTCCTATAATTCACCCCTCCACTTT

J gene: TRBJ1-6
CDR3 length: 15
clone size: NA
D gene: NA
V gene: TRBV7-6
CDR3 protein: CASSLAEGGNSPLHF
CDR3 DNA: TGTGCCAGCAGCTTAGCGGAGGGAGGGAATTCACCCCTCCACTTT

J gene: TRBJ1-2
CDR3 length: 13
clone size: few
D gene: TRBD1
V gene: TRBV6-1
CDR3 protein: CASSEGQGVGYTF
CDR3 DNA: TGTGCCAGCAGTGAAGGACAGGGGGTTGGCTACACCTTC

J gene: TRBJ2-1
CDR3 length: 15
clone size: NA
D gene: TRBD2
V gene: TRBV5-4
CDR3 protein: CASSFTSGGYNEQFF
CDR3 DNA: TGTGCCAGCAGCTTTACTAGCGGGGGGTACAATGAGCAGTTCTTC

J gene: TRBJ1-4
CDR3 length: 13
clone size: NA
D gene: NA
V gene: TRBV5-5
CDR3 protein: CASSLWSNEKLFF
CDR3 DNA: TGTGCCAGCAGCTTGTGGAGTAATGAAAAACTGTTTTTT

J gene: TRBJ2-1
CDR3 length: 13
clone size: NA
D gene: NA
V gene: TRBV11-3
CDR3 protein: CASSLEAAVEQFF
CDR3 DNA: TGTGCCAGCAGCTTAGAGGCGGCGGTTGAGCAGTTCTTC

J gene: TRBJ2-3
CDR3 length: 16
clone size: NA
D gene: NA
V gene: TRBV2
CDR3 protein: CASSVGAGQSTDTQYF
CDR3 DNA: TGTGCCAGCAGTGTGGGGGCGGGACAGAGCACAGATACGCAGTATTTT

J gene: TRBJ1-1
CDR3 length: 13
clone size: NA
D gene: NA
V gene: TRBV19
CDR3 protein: CASSRQVNTEAFF
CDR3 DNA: TGTGCCAGTAGCAGACAGGTGAACACTGAAGCTTTCTTT

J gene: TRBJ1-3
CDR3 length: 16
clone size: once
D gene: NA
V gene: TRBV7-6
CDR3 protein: CASSPTVPNSGNTIYF
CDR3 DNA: TGTGCCAGCAGCCCGACGGTGCCGAACTCTGGAAACACCATATATTTT

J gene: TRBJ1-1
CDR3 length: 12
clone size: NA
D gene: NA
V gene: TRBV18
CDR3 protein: CATGAGNTEAFF
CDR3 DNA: TGTGCCACCGGGGCGGGGAACACTGAAGCTTTCTTT

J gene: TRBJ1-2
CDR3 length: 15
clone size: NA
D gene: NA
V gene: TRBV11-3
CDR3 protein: CASSSLRGGGDGYTF
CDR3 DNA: TGTGCCAGCAGCTCCCTCCGTGGCGGCGGGGACGGCTACACCTTC